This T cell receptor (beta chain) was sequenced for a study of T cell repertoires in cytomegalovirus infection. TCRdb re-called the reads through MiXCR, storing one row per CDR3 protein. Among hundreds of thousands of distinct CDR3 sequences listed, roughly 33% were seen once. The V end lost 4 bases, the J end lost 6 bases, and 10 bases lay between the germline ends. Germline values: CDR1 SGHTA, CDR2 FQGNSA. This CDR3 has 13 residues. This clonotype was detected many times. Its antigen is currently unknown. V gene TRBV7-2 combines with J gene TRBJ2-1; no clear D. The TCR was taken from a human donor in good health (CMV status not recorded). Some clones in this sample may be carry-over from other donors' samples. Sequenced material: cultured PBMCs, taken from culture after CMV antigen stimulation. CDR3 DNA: TGTGCCAGCAGCTCCTCAAGAGTCAATGAGCAGTTCTTC. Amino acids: CASSSSRVNEQFF.